This T cell receptor (beta chain) was obtained from a study of T cell responses to AZD1222 COVID-19 vaccine. In the study overall: Analyses pooled second doses at about 4 or about 12 weeks. Overall study findings and caveats: Repertoire samples came only from after the peak T cell response.

Details on this clone: No antigen is known for it.

V lost 1 base, J lost 0 bases, and 13 bases lay in between. The length of the CDR3 is 16 residues. Germline-derived CDR1 and CDR2 are SGHVS and FNYEAQ. Generated by immunoSEQ multiplex PCR, the TCRdb table keeps only in-frame clones and is missing some. The data hold approximately 89,000 clones, with 90% to 95% observed a single time. Sequencing was performed on peripheral blood, taken on day 0 of AZD1222 vaccination. The gene calls are TRBV7-6 and TRBJ2-7; TRBD2 might be the D (6 bases). This receptor was obtained from an adult in good health. CDR3 protein: CASSLESGGNSYEQYF. As DNA, the CDR3 is TGTGCCAGCAGCTTAGAGTCTGGCGGGAACTCCTACGAGCAGTACTTC. The entire variable domain, with the rest obtained from reference TRBV7-6 and TRBJ2-7, is as follows: GAGVSQSPRYKVTKRGQDVALRCDPISGHVSLYWYRQALGQGPEFLTYFNYEAQQDKSGLPNDRFSAERPEGSISTLTIQRTEQRDSAMYRCASSLESGGNSYEQYFGPGTRLTVT.